In this sample, the clone carrying this TCR beta chain turned up a few times. The sample belongs to a study of blood T cell repertoires in COVID-19. Study-level background: The origin of the acute and convalescent COVID-19 samples was the United States, Italy and Spain.

V shed 5 bases and J shed 5 bases, with 16 bases lying between them. The CDR3 has 15 amino acids. CDR1 MDHEN and CDR2 SYDVKM come from the germline V gene. The cohort comprised adults aged 18 to 89 years residing in some 24 US areas. Participants' own reports of clinical history determined their cohort assignment. Per the study methods: Reference gene primer amplification in the assay estimated nucleated cell counts. Clones were sequenced by immunoSEQ multiplex PCR, and TCRdb holds only the in-frame ones, with some missing. V, J and clone size are taken as reported in that table, and D and trimming were inferred from the DNA itself. The sample has under 500,000 clones, around nine tenths seen once.

Material: PBMCs or T cells enriched from blood (not recorded which). The origin of this receptor is a woman aged 18-29 years with acute COVID-19. V is TRBV28 and J is TRBJ2-1; perhaps TRBD2 as D (6 bases). The chain's CDR3 is CASSPQGSGNNEQFF. Here the CDR3 DNA reads TGTGCCAGCAGTCCCCAGGGTAGCGGTAACAATGAGCAGTTCTTC.